The rows below give T cell receptor beta chains drawn from one sample of a study of prognosis after radiotherapy for stage I lung cancer. TCRdb reanalysed the multiplex PCR reads using MiXCR and keeps one entry per CDR3 protein. Of about 26,000 distinct CDR3 sequences listed, 30% are singletons. The sample in question was PBMCs, obtained before or after stereotactic body radiation therapy (not recorded which). The receptors here all came from a donor over 45 with non-small cell lung cancer. The CDR3 runs from the conserved cysteine through the conserved F or W. D genes are given only for firm matches. Clone size is given for some rows only: seen once, a few or many times, or a class if the clone is expanded.

len: 15
j_gene: TRBJ2-5
d_gene: .
abundance: .
v_gene: TRBV6-1
CDR3aa: CASSEAFTRGETQYF
CDR3nt: TGTGCCAGCAGTGAAGCCTTTACGCGGGGAGAGACCCAGTACTTC

len: 15
j_gene: TRBJ2-7
d_gene: .
abundance: many
v_gene: TRBV4-1
CDR3aa: CASSRIPGAAWEQYF
CDR3nt: TGCGCCAGCAGCCGCATCCCCGGGGCTGCTTGGGAGCAGTACTTC

len: 13
j_gene: TRBJ1-6
d_gene: TRBD1
abundance: many
v_gene: TRBV7-9
CDR3aa: CASSRGDRVHLHF
CDR3nt: TGTGCCAGCAGCCGGGGGGACAGGGTCCACCTCCACTTT

len: 17
j_gene: TRBJ2-7
d_gene: TRBD1
abundance: many
v_gene: TRBV6-1
CDR3aa: CASRAGTGDPIFYEQYF
CDR3nt: TGTGCCAGCAGGGCCGGGACAGGCGACCCGATATTCTACGAGCAGTACTTC

len: 15
j_gene: TRBJ2-1
d_gene: TRBD2
abundance: .
v_gene: TRBV9
CDR3aa: CASSRGGTTDNEQFF
CDR3nt: TGTGCCAGCAGTAGGGGAGGGACTACCGACAATGAGCAGTTCTTC

len: 17
j_gene: TRBJ2-2
d_gene: TRBD1
abundance: many
v_gene: TRBV5-1
CDR3aa: CASSLGAGGLNTGELFF
CDR3nt: TGCGCCAGCAGCTTGGGGGCAGGGGGCTTAAACACCGGGGAGCTGTTTTTT

len: 12
j_gene: TRBJ1-2
d_gene: .
abundance: .
v_gene: TRBV27
CDR3aa: CATRQVAYGYTF
CDR3nt: TGTGCCACCCGACAGGTAGCCTATGGCTACACCTTC

len: 13
j_gene: TRBJ1-1
d_gene: .
abundance: .
v_gene: TRBV7-3
CDR3aa: CASSLNKNTEAFF
CDR3nt: TGTGCCAGCAGCTTAAACAAGAACACTGAAGCTTTCTTT

len: 20
j_gene: TRBJ2-7
d_gene: .
abundance: many
v_gene: TRBV18
CDR3aa: CASSPVDPKGDPKPGYEQYF
CDR3nt: TGTGCCAGCTCACCCGTGGACCCAAAAGGCGACCCGAAGCCAGGCTACGAGCAGTACTTC

len: 17
j_gene: TRBJ1-5
d_gene: .
abundance: .
v_gene: TRBV24-1
CDR3aa: CATSYLPDRLCGQPQHF
CDR3nt: TGTGCCACCAGTTATTTACCTGACAGGCTTTGCGGTCAGCCCCAGCATTTT

len: 15
j_gene: TRBJ2-7
d_gene: .
abundance: many
v_gene: TRBV20-1
CDR3aa: CSARRAGSDFYEQYF
CDR3nt: TGCAGTGCTAGAAGGGCTGGCTCCGATTTTTACGAGCAGTACTTC

len: 14
j_gene: TRBJ1-6
d_gene: .
abundance: many
v_gene: TRBV5-1
CDR3aa: CASSLGVGNSPLHF
CDR3nt: TGCGCCAGCAGCTTGGGGGTTGGCAATTCACCCCTCCACTTT

len: 17
j_gene: TRBJ2-1
d_gene: .
abundance: .
v_gene: TRBV7-7
CDR3aa: CASSPSVWGETYNEQFF
CDR3nt: TGTGCTAGCAGCCCTTCGGTCTGGGGGGAAACCTACAATGAGCAGTTCTTC

len: 13
j_gene: TRBJ1-5
d_gene: .
abundance: .
v_gene: TRBV28
CDR3aa: CATTRASNQPQHF
CDR3nt: TGTGCCACCACCAGGGCATCTAATCAGCCCCAGCATTTT

len: 18
j_gene: TRBJ2-2
d_gene: TRBD1
abundance: .
v_gene: TRBV5-1
CDR3aa: CASSLMGGRTGVTGELFF
CDR3nt: TGTGCCAGCAGCTTAATGGGAGGTCGGACAGGGGTCACCGGGGAGCTGTTTTTT

len: 14
j_gene: TRBJ2-1
d_gene: .
abundance: .
v_gene: TRBV7-9
CDR3aa: CASSLAGYYNEQFF
CDR3nt: TGTGCCAGCAGCTTGGCAGGGTACTACAATGAGCAGTTCTTC

len: 18
j_gene: TRBJ2-1
d_gene: TRBD2
abundance: many
v_gene: TRBV6-5
CDR3aa: CASSYSLSGSLHYNEQFF
CDR3nt: TGTGCCAGCAGTTACTCGCTGAGCGGGAGCCTACACTACAATGAGCAGTTCTTC

len: 13
j_gene: TRBJ1-2
d_gene: .
abundance: many
v_gene: TRBV14
CDR3aa: CASSRDRQDGYTF
CDR3nt: TGTGCCAGCAGTCGCGACAGACAGGATGGCTACACCTTC

len: 14
j_gene: TRBJ1-4
d_gene: .
abundance: .
v_gene: TRBV27
CDR3aa: CASSSWDLGEKLFF
CDR3nt: TGTGCCAGCAGTTCTTGGGACCTGGGGGAAAAACTGTTTTTT

len: 15
j_gene: TRBJ1-1
d_gene: TRBD1
abundance: .
v_gene: TRBV2
CDR3aa: CASLPRGDRDTEAFF
CDR3nt: TGTGCCAGCCTCCCGAGGGGGGACAGGGACACTGAAGCTTTCTTT

len: 18
j_gene: TRBJ1-5
d_gene: .
abundance: many
v_gene: TRBV20-1
CDR3aa: CSASITPDGNSYNQPQHF
CDR3nt: TGCAGTGCTAGCATAACTCCGGACGGGAATTCTTACAATCAGCCCCAGCATTTT

len: 13
j_gene: TRBJ1-2
d_gene: .
abundance: many
v_gene: TRBV6-4
CDR3aa: CASSEALLYGYTF
CDR3nt: TGTGCCAGCAGTGAAGCGCTTCTCTATGGCTACACCTTC